The 23 T cell receptor beta chains below come from one sample, sequenced in a study of post-analysis software for immune sequencing data. Which antigens these TCRs recognize remains unknown. Study-wide results and caveats: Five or six TRBV segments were significantly more frequent in patients than in controls. TRBV5-6, TRBV5-1 and TRBV20-1 were among these segments.

Unique molecular identifiers had been added to the TCR beta cDNA libraries. TCRdb used MiXCR to reprocess the PCR reads, holding one entry per CDR3 protein. The sample has hundreds of thousands of distinct CDR3 sequences; approximately 30% are singletons. Material for sequencing was blood. These receptors all come from a girl aged 5-17 years with multiple sclerosis.

The V gene is TRBV11-2, the J gene TRBJ2-7; D is perhaps TRBD2 (6 bases). CDR1 and CDR2 (germline): SGHAT, FQNNGV. The V and J ends lost 3 bases and 1 base respectively, with 13 bases between them. The CDR3 runs to 15 residues. The CDR3 loop reads CASSFNRAGSYEQYF. The CDR3 DNA sequence: TGTGCCAGCAGCTTTAACCGGGCGGGATCCTACGAGCAGTACTTC.

This clonotype showed up just a few times. The V gene is TRBV4-1, the J gene TRBJ1-6, with a weak D call TRBD1 (5 bases). The CDR3 consists of 14 residues. The germline V gene has CDR1 MGHRA and CDR2 YSYEKL. V lost 4 bases and J 10 bases, leaving 14 bases between the germline ends. CDR3 loop: CASSPGGNRSPLHF. DNA of the CDR3: TGCGCCAGCAGCCCCGGGGGAAACCGGTCACCCCTCCACTTT.

The chain is built from TRBV6-6 and TRBJ1-6, with TRBD1 identical over 7 bases. V shed 1 base, J shed 10 bases, and the junction held 10 bases outside the gene matches. The germline V gene has CDR1 MNHNY and CDR2 SVGAGI (reference sequence). CDR3 size: 16 residues. This CDR3 reads CASSYYPGGLESPLHF. The CDR3 bases are TGTGCCAGCAGTTACTATCCAGGGGGTTTGGAATCACCCCTCCACTTT.

About this clonotype: Sequence at one end of the junction differs from germline and may be a read error. The chain uses TRBV29-1 and TRBJ2-5, with 8 nucleotides matching TRBD1. CDR3 length equals 15 residues. Germline-derived CDR1 and CDR2 are SQVTM and ANQGSEA. CDR3 sequence: CSVDPWGTGQGTQYF. In nucleotides, the CDR3 is TGCAGCGTTGACCCTTGGGGGACAGGCCAAGGGACCCAGTACTTC.

In this sample, this clonotype turned up a few times. J is TRBJ2-7 and V is TRBV7-6, with 10 positions matching TRBD2. The CDR3 has 17 residues. V was pared by 1 base and J by 4 bases, with 10 bases of the junction left unmatched. Germline V CDR1 and CDR2: SGHVS, FNYEAQ. Here the CDR3 DNA reads TGTGCCAGCAGCTTAGGGTCGGGGTCTAGCGGGAGTTACGAGCAGTACTTC. Translated: CASSLGSGSSGSYEQYF.

This chain uses TRBV29-1 with TRBJ1-3; D not certain. The CDR3 spans 13 residues. Germline V gene sequence: CDR1 SQVTM, CDR2 ANQGSEA. V was trimmed by 4 bases and J by 2 bases, leaving 9 bases between them. The CDR3 DNA sequence: TGCAGCGTTGCGTTGGGCCCTGGAAACACCATATATTTT. It yields the protein CSVALGPGNTIYF.

Worth noting for this clonotype: A junction boundary mismatches the germline segment, possibly from a read error. The chain uses TRBV20-1 and TRBJ1-6, with 7 bases matching TRBD1. Germline V lookup: CDR1 DFQATT, CDR2 SNEGSKA (reference sequence). This CDR3 has 13 amino acids. CDR3 bases: TGCAGTGTAAGGACAGGTCATAATTCACCCCCCCACTTT. It translates to CSVRTGHNSPPHF.

This clonotype has more than one count but fewer than ten. V and J are TRBV28 and TRBJ2-3; 12 nucleotides line up with TRBD2. This CDR3 spans 17 amino acids. Germline V gene data show CDR1 as MDHEN and CDR2 as SYDVKM. J was trimmed by 2 bases and V by 4 bases; bases with no gene match: 7. This CDR3 reads CASSSGGLAGYTDTQYF. CDR3 coding DNA: TGTGCCAGCAGTTCCGGGGGACTAGCGGGTTACACAGATACGCAGTATTTT.

This clonotype was picked up a small number of times. The V and J genes are TRBV12-3 or TRBV12-4 and TRBJ2-1; possibly TRBD2 for D (5 bases). Deletions cut 3 bases from V and 2 bases from J, with 17 bases between. The CDR3 has 17 amino acids. The CDR3, as DNA: TGTGCCAGCAGTTTCGTAGGTGGGCGGGTACCCTACAATGAGCAGTTCTTC. Amino acids: CASSFVGGRVPYNEQFF.

The table lists this clonotype with a few counts. V usage is TRBV7-2 and J usage is TRBJ2-7, with TRBD1 matching 8 bases. The germline V gene has CDR1 SGHTA and CDR2 FQGNSA. Trimming removed 5 bases from V and 0 bases from J; junction bases left unmatched: 6. The CDR3 contains 15 residues. The CDR3 DNA reads as TGTGCCAGCAGCCTTAGTACAGGGGGCTCCTACGAGCAGTACTTC. This translates into CASSLSTGGSYEQYF.

The chain uses TRBV20-1 and TRBJ1-1, with a weak D call TRBD1 (5 bases). Trimming took 5 bases from V and 3 from J, leaving 10 bases between them. The germline V gene encodes CDR1 DFQATT and CDR2 SNEGSKA (reference sequence). This CDR3 is 12 amino acids long. The CDR3 spells CSAGGGHTEAFF. The CDR3 nucleotides read TGCAGTGCTGGGGGAGGCCACACTGAAGCTTTCTTT.

This clonotype was recorded a few times. The chain combines TRBV28 with TRBJ2-3; possible D gene TRBD2, 6 bases. This CDR3 region has 18 residues. V lost 4 bases, J lost 2 bases, and 22 bases lay in between. Germline CDR1 reads MDHEN; CDR2 reads SYDVKM. The CDR3 sequence is CASSSRRAVAATTDTQYF. The CDR3 DNA reads as TGTGCCAGCAGTTCCCGTAGAGCGGTAGCGGCAACCACAGATACGCAGTATTTT. Using reference TRBV28 and TRBJ2-3 for the parts outside the CDR3, the full variable domain is DVKVTQSSRYLVKRTGEKVFLECVQDMDHENMFWYRQDPGLGLRLIYFSYDVKMKEKGDIPEGYSVSREKKERFSLILESASTNQTSMYLCASSSRRAVAATTDTQYFGPGTRLTVL.

In this sample, this clonotype turned up a few times. The rearrangement uses TRBV20-1 and TRBJ2-6; D gene ambiguous. In germline, CDR1 is DFQATT, CDR2 SNEGSKA (reference sequence). The V and J ends lost 4 bases and 4 bases respectively, with 8 bases between them. The CDR3 length is 13 residues. The DNA of the CDR3 is TGCAGTGCTATGCTTTTAGGGGCCAACGTCCTGACTTTC. Translated, it gives CSAMLLGANVLTF.

This clonotype was recorded at least ten times. The chain links TRBV5-1 to TRBJ1-2; 9 positions agree with TRBD1. Trimming cost V 0 bases and J 5 bases; bases outside gene matches: 2. Per the germline V gene, CDR1 is SGHRS and CDR2 is YFSETQ. CDR3 length equals 14 residues. This chain's CDR3 is CASSLEGQGYGYTF. The CDR3 coding sequence is TGCGCCAGCAGCTTGGAGGGACAGGGATATGGCTACACCTTC.

In this sample, this clonotype turned up once. This chain uses TRBV7-9 with TRBJ1-4; D unresolved. Looked up from germline, CDR1 is SEHNR and CDR2 is FQNEAQ (reference sequence). The CDR3 contains 15 residues. V shed 5 bases and J shed 4 bases, with 14 bases lying between them. CDR3 region: CASSPAGLGNEKLFF. The CDR3 DNA reads TGTGCCAGCAGCCCGGCTGGGTTGGGTAATGAAAAACTGTTTTTT.

This clonotype was detected a few times. This chain's CDR3 is CASSEALQGVDEQYF. The CDR3 DNA is TGTGCCAGCAGTGAAGCGCTTCAAGGGGTGGACGAGCAGTACTTC. This chain connects TRBV6-1 to TRBJ2-7, with a possible D match to TRBD1 (5 bases). The germline CDR1 and CDR2 sequences are MNHNS and SASEGT. The CDR3 loop spans 15 amino acids. Trimming removed 0 bases from V and 5 bases from J, with 14 bases in between.

This sequence joins TRBV7-9 and TRBJ2-3; weak D call: TRBD2 (6 bases). CDR1 SEHNR and CDR2 FQNEAQ come from the germline V gene (reference sequence). The CDR3 runs 16 residues. V was cut by 5 bases and J by 3 bases, with 18 bases left in between. The DNA for the CDR3 is TGTGCCAGCAGCCAGCTTGGGCTAGCGAAGACAGATACGCAGTATTTT. Amino acids: CASSQLGLAKTDTQYF.

A few counts support this clonotype. J is TRBJ1-2 and V is TRBV28, with D hard to call. Trimming took off 5 bases at V and 8 bases at J, with 12 bases between the two ends. The CDR3 totals 12 residues. CDR1 is MDHEN and CDR2 is SYDVKM in the germline V gene. DNA for the CDR3: TGTGCCAGCAGTGGCAGAGGAAGGGGCTACACCTTC. It encodes CASSGRGRGYTF.

The chain recombines TRBV20-1 with TRBJ2-2; 11 nucleotides line up with TRBD1. This CDR3 comprises 19 residues. Germline V gives CDR1 DFQATT, CDR2 SNEGSKA (reference sequence). Unmatched junction bases numbered 13, after V lost 0 bases and J lost 4 bases. In DNA form, the CDR3 reads TGCAGTGCTAGAGATCTTCTCAAGGGACAGGGGGTTTCCACCGGGGAGCTGTTTTTT. Amino acids: CSARDLLKGQGVSTGELFF.

The chain employs TRBV29-1 and TRBJ2-1; D might be TRBD2 (5 bases). The germline CDR1 and CDR2 sequences are SQVTM and ANQGSEA. V was trimmed by 7 bases and J by 0 bases, leaving 19 bases between them. The CDR3 length is 16 residues. The CDR3 here is CSAVGLAHNSYNEQFF. CDR3 nucleotides: TGCAGCGCTGTAGGTCTAGCCCATAACTCCTACAATGAGCAGTTCTTC.

This clonotype was detected a few times. The chain uses TRBV20-1 and TRBJ2-7; 8 bases fit TRBD1. The germline V gene has CDR1 DFQATT and CDR2 SNEGSKA (reference sequence). The CDR3 covers 13 residues. Trimming removed 4 bases from V and 3 bases from J; junction bases left unmatched: 5. For the CDR3, the DNA is TGCAGTGCTAAAGGGACAGGCTTCTACGAGCAGTACTTC. This translates into CSAKGTGFYEQYF.

J is TRBJ1-1 and V is TRBV29-1; 7 nucleotides agree with TRBD1. Trimming cost V 7 bases and J 4 bases; bases outside gene matches: 6. Germline V gene lookup returns CDR1 SQVTM and CDR2 ANQGSEA. This CDR3 region has 12 residues. Here the CDR3 reads CSGRTGTTEAFF. The CDR3 DNA reads TGCAGCGGCAGGACAGGCACCACTGAAGCTTTCTTT. Variable domain in full (rest from reference TRBV29-1 and TRBJ1-1): SAVISQKPSRDICQRGTSLTIQCQVDSQVTMMFWYRQQPGQSLTLIATANQGSEATYESGFVIDKFPISRPNLTFSTLTVSNMSPEDSSIYLCSGRTGTTEAFFGQGTRLTVV.

The V gene is TRBV7-9, the J gene TRBJ1-2, with D perhaps TRBD1 (5 bases). Germline V gene data show CDR1 as SEHNR and CDR2 as FQNEAQ (reference sequence). V gave up 1 base and J gave up 2 bases, with 8 bases separating them. The CDR3 sequence is 14 residues long. CDR3 residues: CASSLVHRNYGYTF. Written as DNA, the CDR3 is TGTGCCAGCAGCTTAGTGCACAGGAACTATGGCTACACCTTC.